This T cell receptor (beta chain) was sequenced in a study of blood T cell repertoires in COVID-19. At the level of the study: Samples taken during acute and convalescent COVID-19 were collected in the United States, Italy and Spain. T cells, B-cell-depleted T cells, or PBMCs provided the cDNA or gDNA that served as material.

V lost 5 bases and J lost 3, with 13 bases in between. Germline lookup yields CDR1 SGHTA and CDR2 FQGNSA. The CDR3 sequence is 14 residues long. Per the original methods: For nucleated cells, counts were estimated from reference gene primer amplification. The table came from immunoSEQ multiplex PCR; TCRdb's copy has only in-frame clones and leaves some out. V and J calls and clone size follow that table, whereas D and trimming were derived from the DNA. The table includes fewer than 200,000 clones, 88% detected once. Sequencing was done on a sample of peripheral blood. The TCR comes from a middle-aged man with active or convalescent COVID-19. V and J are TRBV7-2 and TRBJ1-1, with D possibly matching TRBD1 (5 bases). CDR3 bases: TGTGCCAGCAGCAATCGGGGGGGTGACACTGAAGCTTTCTTT. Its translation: CASSNRGGDTEAFF.